This TCR beta chain is from a study of T cells in localized non-small cell lung cancer. Study-level points and caveats: Uninvolved adjacent lung had more T cell clonality than any other tissue, topping tumor. Owing to sequencing of a solitary tumor region, heterogeneity cannot be discounted. Longer survival (overall) was linked to higher T cell density in blood. A median of 57 of the top 100 tumor clones appeared in adjacent lung, which was paired and uninvolved.

Repertoires were generated with immunoSEQ multiplex PCR, while TCRdb's copy carries only in-frame clones and drops some. This table holds tens of thousands of clones, 75% to 85% found once. The CDR3 spans 14 residues. The germline CDR1 and CDR2 sequences are MDHEN and SYDVKM. V lost 8 bases, J lost 4 bases, and 9 bases stayed unmatched. Concerning this clone itself: No antigen is known for it.

The receptor's source is a man aged 35 to 69 with stage II lung adenocarcinoma. The source material was PBMCs, sampled before any cancer treatment. The V gene is TRBV28, the J gene TRBJ2-5; 8 positions match TRBD1. In DNA, the CDR3 is TGTGCCAGCCGAATTCAGGGGGCGGGAGAGACCCAGTACTTC. This gives the protein CASRIQGAGETQYF.